What follows is one T cell receptor beta chain and its context. In TCRdb, the 5' RACE reads were re-called with MiXCR into one record per CDR3 protein. The sample carries 250,000 or so distinct CDR3 sequences, 18% recorded once. This sample is part of a study of CD8 T cells in ankylosing spondylitis. Trimming took off 3 bases at V and 4 bases at J, with 15 bases between the two ends. The length of the CDR3 is 15 residues. Germline V gives CDR1 LGHNA, CDR2 YSLEER. The receptor comes from a male donor with ankylosing spondylitis or in good health (not recorded which). Material: blood, either unsorted or a sorted T cell fraction (not recorded which). This chain joins TRBV4-3 and TRBJ2-5; D possibly corresponds to TRBD1 (7 bases). CDR3 region: CASSHGPGGRETQYF. The CDR3 DNA follows: TGCGCCAGCAGCCACGGGCCAGGGGGGCGAGAGACCCAGTACTTC.